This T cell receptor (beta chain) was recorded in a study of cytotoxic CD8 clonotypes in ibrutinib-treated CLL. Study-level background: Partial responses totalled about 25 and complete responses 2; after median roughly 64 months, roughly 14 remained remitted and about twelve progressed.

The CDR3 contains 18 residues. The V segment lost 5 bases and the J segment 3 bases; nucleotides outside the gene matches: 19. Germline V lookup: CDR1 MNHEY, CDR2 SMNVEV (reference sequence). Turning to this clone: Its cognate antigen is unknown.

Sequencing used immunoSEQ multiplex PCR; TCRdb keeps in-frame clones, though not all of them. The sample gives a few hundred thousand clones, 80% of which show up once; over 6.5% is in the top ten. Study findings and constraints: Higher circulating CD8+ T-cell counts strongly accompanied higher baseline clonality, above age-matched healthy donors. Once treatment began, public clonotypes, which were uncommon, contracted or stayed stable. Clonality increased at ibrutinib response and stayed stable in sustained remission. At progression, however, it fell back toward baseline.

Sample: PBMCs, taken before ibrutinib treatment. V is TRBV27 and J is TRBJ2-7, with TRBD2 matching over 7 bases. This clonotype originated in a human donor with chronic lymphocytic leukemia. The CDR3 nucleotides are TGTGCCAGCAGTCCCCTGGGAGGGCTCTCGGGAGCTGGCTACGAGCAGTACTTC. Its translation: CASSPLGGLSGAGYEQYF.